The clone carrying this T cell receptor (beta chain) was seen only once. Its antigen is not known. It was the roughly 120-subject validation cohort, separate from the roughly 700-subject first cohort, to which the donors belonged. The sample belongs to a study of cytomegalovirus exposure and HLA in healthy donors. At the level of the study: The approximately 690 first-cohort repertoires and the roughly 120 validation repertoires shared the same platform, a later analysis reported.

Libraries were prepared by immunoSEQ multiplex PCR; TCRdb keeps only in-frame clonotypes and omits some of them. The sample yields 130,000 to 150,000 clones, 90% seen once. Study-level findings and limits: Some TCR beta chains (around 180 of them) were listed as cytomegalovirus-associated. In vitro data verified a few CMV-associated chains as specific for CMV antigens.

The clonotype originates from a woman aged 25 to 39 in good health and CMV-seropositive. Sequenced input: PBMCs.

CDR3: CASSQANFGQTNEKLFF. For the CDR3, the DNA is TGCGCCAGCAGCCAAGCGAACTTCGGACAGACAAATGAAAAACTGTTTTTT. This chain links TRBV4-1 with TRBJ1-4; D may be TRBD1 (6 bases). The germline V gene has CDR1 MGHRA and CDR2 YSYEKL. The CDR3 extends over 17 amino acids. The V gene lost 1 base and the J gene lost 5 bases, with 17 bases spanning the gap.